These 31 T cell receptor beta chains originate from one sample sequenced in a study of Graves' ophthalmopathy and Graves' hyperthyroidism. RNA served as the template for amplifying TCR beta CDR3 regions. Second-round multiplex PCR followed a first-round RT-PCR using HTBI primers. A single record per CDR3 protein comes from TCRdb applying MiXCR to the multiplex PCR reads. The sample has under 800,000 distinct CDR3 sequences; 22% are singletons. The sample was peripheral blood. The receptors originated from a woman aged 18 to 35 with stable Graves' hyperthyroidism. Some clones in this sample may be carry-over from other donors' samples.

This clonotype was seen more than once but under ten times. The CDR3 loop is CASSQERLAGVYEQYF. The CDR3 coding sequence is TGCGCCAGCAGCCAAGAGCGGTTAGCGGGAGTATACGAGCAGTACTTC. The chain employs TRBV4-1 and TRBJ2-7; 9 bases match TRBD2. Germline V gene lookup returns CDR1 MGHRA and CDR2 YSYEKL. V shed 0 bases, J shed 4 bases, and the junction held 7 bases outside the gene matches. This CDR3 has 16 amino acids.

This clonotype was seen at least ten times. The genes are TRBV4-1 and TRBJ1-2; D is possibly TRBD1 (6 bases). The V gene's germline CDR1 is MGHRA and CDR2 YSYEKL. V lost 1 base and J lost 3, with 9 bases in between. The CDR3 is 14 amino acids. The CDR3 DNA is TGCGCCAGCAGCCAAGGAGGACAGCACTATGGCTACACCTTC. It yields the protein CASSQGGQHYGYTF.

This clonotype was counted ten times or more. The chain is built from TRBV12-5 and TRBJ2-7; 9 bases fit TRBD2. Germline loops: CDR1 LGHNT, CDR2 FRNRAP. The CDR3 consists of 20 residues. Trimming cost V 0 bases and J 3 bases; bases outside gene matches: 18. CDR3 sequence reads: CASGLVPSGGLNYPIYEQYF. The CDR3 DNA follows: TGTGCTAGTGGTTTGGTACCCAGCGGGGGGCTCAACTATCCCATCTACGAGCAGTACTTC.

In DNA form, the CDR3 reads TGTGCCAGCAGTTTTACACGGGGGGCTGCCGGGGAGCTGTTTTTT. Its protein product is CASSFTRGAAGELFF. V usage is TRBV12-3 or TRBV12-4 and J usage is TRBJ2-2; D is perhaps TRBD2 (7 bases). The CDR3 has 15 amino acids. V dropped 3 bases and J dropped 6 bases, with 14 bases sitting between them.

At least ten counts were recorded for this clonotype. The genes are TRBV7-3 and TRBJ2-2; TRBD1 might be the D (5 bases). CDR3 length: 17 residues. Germline V gene lookup returns CDR1 SGHTA and CDR2 FQGTGA. V lost 4 bases and J 4 bases, leaving 19 bases between the germline ends. Here the CDR3 reads CASSSGPNQGATGELFF. CDR3 coding DNA: TGTGCCAGCAGCTCAGGCCCTAATCAAGGGGCCACCGGGGAGCTGTTTTTT.

This clonotype has at least ten counts. The genes are TRBV7-8 and TRBJ1-1; D unresolved. Trimming left V 0 bases short and J 1 base short, with 6 bases between. Germline CDR1 SGHVS, CDR2 FQNEAQ. This CDR3 is built from 14 residues. The CDR3 DNA reads TGTGCCAGCAGCTTAGCGATAAAGAACACTGAAGCTTTCTTT. This gives the protein CASSLAIKNTEAFF.

The rearrangement uses TRBV4-2 and TRBJ1-6; 7 positions agree with TRBD1. Trimming cost V 0 bases and J 7 bases; bases outside gene matches: 3. The CDR3 spans 15 residues. Germline CDR1 and CDR2: LGHNA and YNFKEQ. CDR3 bases: TGTGCCAGCAGCCAAGAGACAGGGTGGAATTCACCCCTCCACTTT. It encodes CASSQETGWNSPLHF.

The sample holds many counts of this clonotype. The chain links TRBV2 to TRBJ2-2, with 9 bases matching TRBD2. Germline CDR1 and CDR2: SNHLY and FYNNEI. The V and J ends lost 4 bases and 1 base, in that order; junction bases with no gene match: 10. CDR3 length: 18 amino acids. The CDR3 DNA sequence: TGTGCCAGCAGTGCGATAAATAGCGGGAGCCTGAACACCGGGGAGCTGTTTTTT. It is translated as CASSAINSGSLNTGELFF.

This clonotype was counted at least ten times. The chain has TRBV6-5 and TRBJ1-1; D gene unclear. The CDR3 has 15 amino acids. Trimming shortened V by 2 bases and J by 0 bases, and 10 bases separated the two germline ends. The germline gives CDR1 MNHEY, CDR2 SVGAGI. The CDR3 loop reads CASSYRVSMNTEAFF. The CDR3 coding sequence is TGTGCCAGCAGTTACCGGGTATCAATGAACACTGAAGCTTTCTTT.

This clonotype was detected only a few times. V and J are TRBV10-3 and TRBJ2-2, with 11 bases matching TRBD2. Germline CDR1 reads ENHRY; CDR2 reads SYGVKD. The CDR3 contains 18 residues. V shed 6 bases and J 0 bases; nucleotides not matched to a gene: 9. Here the CDR3 reads CAIRRLGLAGPNTGELFF. In nucleotides, the CDR3 is TGTGCCATCAGGCGCCTCGGACTAGCGGGCCCGAACACCGGGGAGCTGTTTTTT.

This clonotype was counted at least ten times. The chain recombines TRBV10-2 with TRBJ2-7, with 9 bases lining up with TRBD1. Trimming took 6 bases from V and 0 from J; bases not matched to a gene: 3. Germline-derived CDR1 and CDR2 are WSHSY and SAAADI. The CDR3 length is 14 residues. The DNA of the CDR3 is TGCGCCAGCAGAAGGGACAGGGCCTCCTACGAGCAGTACTTC. This encodes CASRRDRASYEQYF.

This clonotype showed up many times. This rearrangement joins TRBV5-1 to TRBJ2-7, with 10 bases fitting TRBD1. The CDR3 sequence is 16 residues long. The germline gives CDR1 SGHRS, CDR2 YFSETQ. Trimming at V came to 4 bases and at J to 0 bases, leaving 7 bases not matched to a gene. CDR3 loop: CASSGPGTGASYEQYF. CDR3 nucleotide sequence: TGCGCCAGCAGCGGTCCCGGGACAGGGGCCTCCTACGAGCAGTACTTC.

This clonotype has just a few counts. The chain recombines TRBV19 with TRBJ1-1; TRBD1 matches at 8 bases. Germline CDR1 is LNHDA and CDR2 is SQIVND (reference sequence). This CDR3 region has 14 residues. V shed 0 bases and J 8 bases; nucleotides not matched to a gene: 5. CDR3 DNA: TGTGCCAGTAGTATAGATCGGGACAGGAGAGAAGCTTTCTTT. It is translated as CASSIDRDRREAFF.

This clonotype was seen repeatedly, ten times or more. The rearrangement links TRBV5-1 to TRBJ2-7; weak D call: TRBD1 (5 bases). Trimming removed 0 bases from V and 1 base from J, with 14 bases in between. The V gene's germline CDR1 is SGHRS and CDR2 YFSETQ. This CDR3 comprises 16 residues. CDR3 bases: TGCGCCAGCAGCTTGGAGGGGTCCTCCCCTTCCTACGAGCAGTACTTC. It yields the protein CASSLEGSSPSYEQYF.

Concerning this clonotype itself: This may be a read error: a much more frequent sequence differs by one nucleotide. V usage is TRBV6-1 and J usage is TRBJ1-5, with no clear D. Looked up from germline, CDR1 is MNHNS and CDR2 is SASEGT. The CDR3 covers 16 residues. CDR3: CASRADNLAKNQPQQF. For the CDR3, the DNA is TGTGCCAGCAGGGCCGACAATCTCGCCAAAAATCAGCCCCAGCAGTTT.

This clonotype was seen repeatedly, ten times or more. The chain joins TRBV25-1 to TRBJ2-2; 8 bases line up with TRBD2. Germline CDR1 and CDR2: MGHDK and SYGVNS. V lost 7 bases to trimming and J lost 0 bases; unmatched junction nucleotides: 19. The CDR3 length is 20 residues. CDR3 nucleotides: TGTGCCAGCATTCCCTGGGGGGCTAGCGGGCCCGCCCCGAACACCGGGGAGCTGTTTTTT. Its translation: CASIPWGASGPAPNTGELFF.

This clonotype was seen many times. The chain carries TRBV20-1 and TRBJ1-6; weak D call: TRBD1 (5 bases). Germline V gene lookup returns CDR1 DFQATT and CDR2 SNEGSKA (reference sequence). The CDR3 is 13 amino acids. Trimming shortened V by 3 bases and J by 7 bases, and 10 bases separated the two germline ends. The DNA of the CDR3 is TGCAGTGCTAGTGTGGGACCGAATTCACCCCTCCACTTT. It specifies CSASVGPNSPLHF.

This clonotype was recorded at least ten times. V and J are TRBV6-5 and TRBJ1-5; no clear D. The CDR3 has 13 amino acids. Between the trimmed V and J ends, which lost 10 bases and 1 base, there was a span of 11 bases. Germline V gives CDR1 MNHEY, CDR2 SVGAGI. CDR3 sequence: CATWVSSNQPQHF. For the CDR3, the DNA is TGTGCCACCTGGGTCAGCAGCAATCAGCCCCAGCATTTT.

This chain uses TRBV12-3 or TRBV12-4 with TRBJ2-7; TRBD1 aligns across 7 bases. V gave up 7 bases and J gave up 1 base; unmatched junction bases: 7. This CDR3 contains 14 residues. CDR3 DNA: TGTGCCAGCATGAGAGACAGGGAATCCTACGAGCAGTACTTC. This gives the protein CASMRDRESYEQYF.

The chain recombines TRBV28 with TRBJ1-2; no clear D. The CDR3 length is 12 residues. Germline V gene sequence: CDR1 MDHEN, CDR2 SYDVKM. The V end was cut by 8 bases, the J end by 4 bases, with 11 bases between. For the CDR3, the DNA is TGTGCCAGCTCTGAGACGGCCTATGGCTACACCTTC. Amino acids: CASSETAYGYTF.

The chain couples TRBV27 to TRBJ2-2; 9 bases align to TRBD2. V shed 3 bases, J shed 3 bases, and the junction held 11 bases outside the gene matches. CDR3 size: 18 residues. Germline V gene lookup returns CDR1 MNHEY and CDR2 SMNVEV (reference sequence). DNA of the CDR3: TGTGCCAGCAGTTTTCGTCTCCGCGCGGGAGGGTACACCGGGGAGCTGTTTTTT. Translating gives CASSFRLRAGGYTGELFF.

This clonotype showed up many times. The chain joins TRBV6-1 to TRBJ1-5; a possible D gene is TRBD1 (5 bases). Germline values: CDR1 MNHNS, CDR2 SASEGT. This CDR3 is 15 amino acids long. V dropped 6 bases and J dropped 5 bases, with 17 bases sitting between them. This chain's CDR3 is CASRVSGGEHQPQHF. The CDR3 DNA reads TGTGCCAGCAGGGTCTCGGGGGGAGAGCATCAGCCCCAGCATTTT.

This clonotype showed up many times. CDR3 region: CASSSRVPEAFF. CDR3 bases: TGTGCCAGCAGCTCCCGGGTTCCTGAAGCTTTCTTT. J is TRBJ1-1 and V is TRBV6-1, with unresolved D. This CDR3 region has 12 residues. The germline V gene has CDR1 MNHNS and CDR2 SASEGT. Trimming shortened V by 6 bases and J by 6 bases, and 11 bases separated the two germline ends.

This clonotype has a count of ten or more. As DNA, the CDR3 is TGTGCCAGCAGGACTGGACCGTCGACGCCCTACGAGCAGTACTTC. This codes for CASRTGPSTPYEQYF. V gene TRBV7-2 combines with J gene TRBJ2-7; D is uncertain. Germline CDR1 reads SGHTA; CDR2 reads FQGNSA. This CDR3 has 15 amino acids. Trimming stripped 6 bases from V and 2 bases from J, with 17 bases between.

The chain has TRBV27 and TRBJ1-1; the D gene is possibly TRBD1 (5 bases). The V gene's germline CDR1 is MNHEY and CDR2 SMNVEV (reference sequence). This CDR3 spans 13 amino acids. V was pared by 4 bases and J by 11 bases, with 17 bases between. CDR3 protein: CASSYQRGELAFF. For the CDR3, the DNA is TGTGCCAGCAGTTATCAACGGGGGGAGTTGGCTTTCTTT.

Ten or more counts support this clonotype. This chain links TRBV10-3 with TRBJ1-2; D not resolved. Germline V lookup: CDR1 ENHRY, CDR2 SYGVKD. Deletions cut 0 bases from V and 2 bases from J, with 10 bases between. The CDR3 is 15 residues long. The CDR3 DNA reads TGTGCCATCAGTGAGTCGGAGTCCCTGAACTATGGCTACACCTTC. It translates to CAISESESLNYGYTF.

This clonotype showed up many times. The chain couples TRBV9 to TRBJ1-2; D uncertain. Trimming took off 4 bases at V and 6 bases at J, with 13 bases between the two ends. The CDR3 length is 13 residues. Germline CDR1 and CDR2: SGDLS and YYNGEE. CDR3 sequence (DNA): TGTGCCAGCAGCCCGAGACGTTCGGATGGCTACACCTTC. This translates into CASSPRRSDGYTF. The variable domain in full, with the rest retrieved from reference TRBV9 and TRBJ1-2, is DSGVTQTPKHLITATGQRVTLRCSPRSGDLSVYWYQQSLDQGLQFLIQYYNGEERAKGNILERFSAQQFPDLHSELNLSSLELGDSALYFCASSPRRSDGYTFGSGTRLTVV.

In this sample, this clonotype turned up a few times. The chain links TRBV4-1 to TRBJ1-1; D may be TRBD1 (5 bases). This CDR3 contains 14 residues. Trimming left V 4 bases short and J 1 base short, with 10 bases between. Germline V gene data show CDR1 as MGHRA and CDR2 as YSYEKL. In DNA form, the CDR3 reads TGCGCCAGCAGCCCGGGACTTTGGAACACTGAAGCTTTCTTT. The encoded protein is CASSPGLWNTEAFF.

J is TRBJ1-1 and V is TRBV19; D unclear. Germline V gene lookup returns CDR1 LNHDA and CDR2 SQIVND (reference sequence). CDR3 size: 11 residues. V was cut by 10 bases and J by 2 bases, with 8 bases left in between. CDR3: CATGVNTEAFF. DNA for the CDR3: TGTGCCACCGGGGTCAACACTGAAGCTTTCTTT.

This clonotype occurred many times. The chain combines TRBV2 with TRBJ2-7, with D perhaps TRBD1 (6 bases). The V end was cut by 1 base, the J end by 6 bases, with 10 bases between. Germline assignment: CDR1 SNHLY and CDR2 FYNNEI. There are 13 residues in the CDR3. CDR3 in amino acids: CASSEEGVREQYF. In DNA, the CDR3 is TGTGCCAGCAGTGAAGAGGGGGTACGCGAGCAGTACTTC. Based on the CDR3 plus reference TRBV2 and TRBJ2-7, the full variable domain is EPEVTQTPSHQVTQMGQEVILRCVPISNHLYFYWYRQILGQKVEFLVSFYNNEISEKSEIFDDQFSVERPDGSNFTLKIRSTKLEDSAMYFCASSEEGVREQYFGPGTRLTVT.

This clonotype was seen at least ten times. The junction differs from germline at one of its ends, possibly a read error. The chain uses TRBV6-2 or TRBV6-3 and TRBJ2-4, with TRBD1 matching 7 bases. Looked up from germline, CDR1 is MNHEY and CDR2 is SVGEGT. CDR3 size: 18 residues. CDR3 amino acids: CASSPTQGTARAKNIKYF. The CDR3 bases are TGTGCCAGCAGTCCTACGCAAGGGACAGCTCGAGCCAAAAACATTAAGTACTTC.